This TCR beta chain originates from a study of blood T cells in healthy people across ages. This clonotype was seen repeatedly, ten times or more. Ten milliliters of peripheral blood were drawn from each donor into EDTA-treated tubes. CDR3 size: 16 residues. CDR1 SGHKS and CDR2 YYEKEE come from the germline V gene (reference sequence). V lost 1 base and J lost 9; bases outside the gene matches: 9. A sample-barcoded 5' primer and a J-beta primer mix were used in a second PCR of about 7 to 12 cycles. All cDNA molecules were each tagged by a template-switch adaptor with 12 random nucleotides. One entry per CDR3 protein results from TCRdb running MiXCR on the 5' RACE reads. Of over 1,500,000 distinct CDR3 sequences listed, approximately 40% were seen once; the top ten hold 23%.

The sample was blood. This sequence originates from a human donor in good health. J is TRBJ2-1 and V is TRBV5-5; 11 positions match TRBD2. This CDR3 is CASSLFPSGGRIEQFF. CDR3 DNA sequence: TGTGCCAGCAGCTTGTTCCCTAGCGGGGGGAGAATTGAGCAGTTCTTC. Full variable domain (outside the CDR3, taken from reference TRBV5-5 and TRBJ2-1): DAGVTQSPTHLIKTRGQQVTLRCSPISGHKSVSWYQQVLGQGPQFIFQYYEKEERGRGNFPDRFSARQFPNYSSELNVNALLLGDSALYLCASSLFPSGGRIEQFFGPGTRLTVL.